Listed below are T cell receptor beta chains from one sample, sequenced in a study of OX40 agonist ivuxolimab in advanced cancers. Here immunoSEQ multiplex PCR was the method, and the copy in TCRdb shows in-frame clones only, minus some. The table records tens of thousands of clones, roughly 80% of them present only once. Here the sequenced sample was CD4+ or CD8+ T cells sorted from blood, taken in a trial of the OX40 agonist ivuxolimab. The receptors come from an adult with an advanced solid tumor such as melanoma, head and neck, liver or kidney cancer. Both conserved end residues are part of each CDR3. The order of the fields is CDR3 protein, J gene, D gene, clone size, V gene. The D gene is left open where the match is weak. Clone size is stated in some rows and not others, as once, few, many or a class when expanded.

CDR3aa: CASSPGTVLNQPQHF; j_gene: TRBJ1-5; d_gene: -; abundance: -; v_gene: TRBV18
CDR3aa: CASSVEAGNYGYTF; j_gene: TRBJ1-2; d_gene: -; abundance: -; v_gene: TRBV9
CDR3aa: CASSGLATNEKLFF; j_gene: TRBJ1-4; d_gene: -; abundance: -; v_gene: TRBV19
CDR3aa: CASSSPTGGGEQYF; j_gene: TRBJ2-7; d_gene: TRBD1; abundance: -; v_gene: TRBV18
CDR3aa: CASSSNLLEAGVTDTQYF; j_gene: TRBJ2-3; d_gene: TRBD2; abundance: once; v_gene: TRBV5-8
CDR3aa: CASSLNRQETQYF; j_gene: TRBJ2-5; d_gene: -; abundance: -; v_gene: TRBV7-2
CDR3aa: CASSLGRDFEAFF; j_gene: TRBJ1-1; d_gene: -; abundance: -; v_gene: TRBV13
CDR3aa: CASSLTPQGMNTEAFF; j_gene: TRBJ1-1; d_gene: -; abundance: -; v_gene: TRBV7-3
CDR3aa: CASSLGQGASQPQHF; j_gene: TRBJ1-5; d_gene: TRBD1; abundance: -; v_gene: TRBV18
CDR3aa: CASTPFSGGSKVLWTEAFF; j_gene: TRBJ1-1; d_gene: -; abundance: -; v_gene: TRBV23-1
CDR3aa: CAWRVTGSGNTIYF; j_gene: TRBJ1-3; d_gene: -; abundance: -; v_gene: TRBV30
CDR3aa: CASSSIGTSGKGVGELFF; j_gene: TRBJ2-2; d_gene: TRBD2; abundance: -; v_gene: TRBV7-9
CDR3aa: CAGAGGLGEQYF; j_gene: TRBJ2-7; d_gene: TRBD1; abundance: -; v_gene: TRBV6-5
CDR3aa: CASSFGLAEETQYF; j_gene: TRBJ2-5; d_gene: TRBD2; abundance: -; v_gene: TRBV5-1
CDR3aa: CASRRGETQYF; j_gene: TRBJ2-5; d_gene: -; abundance: -; v_gene: TRBV27
CDR3aa: CASSFPIVKGTDTQYF; j_gene: TRBJ2-3; d_gene: -; abundance: -; v_gene: TRBV5-1
CDR3aa: CASSDGTDPGGYTF; j_gene: TRBJ1-2; d_gene: -; abundance: -; v_gene: TRBV18
CDR3aa: CASSIDGRGETQYF; j_gene: TRBJ2-5; d_gene: TRBD2; abundance: -; v_gene: TRBV19
CDR3aa: CASSVVGNLEQYF; j_gene: TRBJ2-7; d_gene: -; abundance: -; v_gene: TRBV2
CDR3aa: CAISVSRGDQPQHF; j_gene: TRBJ1-5; d_gene: -; abundance: -; v_gene: TRBV10-3
CDR3aa: CASSPPVPYEQYF; j_gene: -; d_gene: -; abundance: -; v_gene: TRBV18
CDR3aa: CASSFSGGPTDTQYF; j_gene: TRBJ2-3; d_gene: TRBD2; abundance: -; v_gene: TRBV5-1
CDR3aa: CASSPSNSYNSPLHF; j_gene: TRBJ1-6; d_gene: -; abundance: -; v_gene: TRBV5-1
CDR3aa: CAIRGGRVSTEAFF; j_gene: TRBJ1-1; d_gene: -; abundance: once; v_gene: TRBV6-1
CDR3aa: CASTGPGGGDGNQPQHF; j_gene: TRBJ1-5; d_gene: TRBD1; abundance: -; v_gene: TRBV2
CDR3aa: CASSPSSYAGGYNEQFF; j_gene: TRBJ2-1; d_gene: TRBD2; abundance: -; v_gene: TRBV18
CDR3aa: CASRSRDTYGYTF; j_gene: TRBJ1-2; d_gene: -; abundance: -; v_gene: TRBV25-1
CDR3aa: CASSSGGVRTSGYTF; j_gene: TRBJ1-2; d_gene: -; abundance: -; v_gene: TRBV5-1
CDR3aa: CASTTGPGDGTEAFF; j_gene: TRBJ1-1; d_gene: -; abundance: -; v_gene: TRBV7-8
CDR3aa: CASSPGGLAGGEETQYF; j_gene: TRBJ2-5; d_gene: TRBD2; abundance: -; v_gene: TRBV5-4
CDR3aa: CASTVDTYEAFF; j_gene: TRBJ1-1; d_gene: -; abundance: -; v_gene: TRBV2
CDR3aa: CASSLDGGQGYGYTF; j_gene: TRBJ1-2; d_gene: -; abundance: -; v_gene: TRBV11-2
CDR3aa: CASSPTTGNRQGYGYTF; j_gene: TRBJ1-2; d_gene: -; abundance: -; v_gene: TRBV2
CDR3aa: CASSSIEGWQETQYF; j_gene: TRBJ2-5; d_gene: -; abundance: -; v_gene: TRBV6-1
CDR3aa: CASTRDRGKEQYF; j_gene: TRBJ2-7; d_gene: TRBD1; abundance: -; v_gene: TRBV11-2
CDR3aa: CASSAGDGTRGNEQFF; j_gene: TRBJ2-1; d_gene: TRBD2; abundance: -; v_gene: TRBV7-2
CDR3aa: CASSLTGTVVEKLFF; j_gene: TRBJ1-4; d_gene: -; abundance: -; v_gene: TRBV7-9
CDR3aa: CASSYSGHRGTQYF; j_gene: TRBJ2-5; d_gene: -; abundance: -; v_gene: TRBV6-5
CDR3aa: CASSRGEGNTIYF; j_gene: TRBJ1-3; d_gene: -; abundance: -; v_gene: TRBV6-6
CDR3aa: CASSRGTSGTSTDTQYF; j_gene: TRBJ2-3; d_gene: TRBD2; abundance: -; v_gene: TRBV7-9
CDR3aa: CASSHQEGGLSPYEQYF; j_gene: TRBJ2-7; d_gene: -; abundance: -; v_gene: TRBV5-1
CDR3aa: CASGGYSYEQYF; j_gene: TRBJ2-7; d_gene: -; abundance: -; v_gene: TRBV5-5
CDR3aa: CASSQEQGMTGELFF; j_gene: TRBJ2-2; d_gene: -; abundance: -; v_gene: TRBV4-2
CDR3aa: CASSQGVSRLKWQYF; j_gene: TRBJ2-3; d_gene: -; abundance: -; v_gene: TRBV18
CDR3aa: CAISELASGIYEQYF; j_gene: TRBJ2-7; d_gene: TRBD2; abundance: -; v_gene: TRBV10-3
CDR3aa: CAISDEGGDSSYEQYF; j_gene: TRBJ2-7; d_gene: -; abundance: few; v_gene: TRBV10-3
CDR3aa: CASSVGFSGSRSGELFF; j_gene: TRBJ2-2; d_gene: TRBD2; abundance: -; v_gene: TRBV9
CDR3aa: CAIRPGQGFNEQYF; j_gene: TRBJ2-7; d_gene: TRBD1; abundance: -; v_gene: TRBV10-3
CDR3aa: CASSSHRGTDTQYF; j_gene: TRBJ2-3; d_gene: -; abundance: -; v_gene: TRBV11-3
CDR3aa: CASSELQGRAYEQYF; j_gene: TRBJ2-7; d_gene: -; abundance: -; v_gene: TRBV6-1
CDR3aa: CASSPAGLGTEAFF; j_gene: TRBJ1-1; d_gene: -; abundance: -; v_gene: TRBV6-5
CDR3aa: CASSLVDRDYGYTF; j_gene: TRBJ1-2; d_gene: TRBD1; abundance: -; v_gene: TRBV5-6
CDR3aa: CASSLQLAETGELFF; j_gene: TRBJ2-2; d_gene: TRBD2; abundance: many; v_gene: TRBV7-9
CDR3aa: CAWSVRGPEQYF; j_gene: TRBJ2-7; d_gene: -; abundance: -; v_gene: TRBV30
CDR3aa: CAISVGGVRPEAFF; j_gene: TRBJ1-1; d_gene: -; abundance: once; v_gene: TRBV10-3
CDR3aa: CASSSGTGGGGYTF; j_gene: TRBJ1-2; d_gene: TRBD1; abundance: medium-sized; v_gene: TRBV5-1
CDR3aa: CASSLYTYEQYF; j_gene: TRBJ2-7; d_gene: -; abundance: -; v_gene: TRBV7-2
CDR3aa: CASSQVDGGGYTF; j_gene: TRBJ1-2; d_gene: -; abundance: -; v_gene: TRBV5-1
CDR3aa: CATSRSLGLNEKLFF; j_gene: TRBJ1-4; d_gene: -; abundance: -; v_gene: TRBV15
CDR3aa: CASSPSSGGEKLFF; j_gene: TRBJ1-4; d_gene: TRBD1; abundance: -; v_gene: TRBV18